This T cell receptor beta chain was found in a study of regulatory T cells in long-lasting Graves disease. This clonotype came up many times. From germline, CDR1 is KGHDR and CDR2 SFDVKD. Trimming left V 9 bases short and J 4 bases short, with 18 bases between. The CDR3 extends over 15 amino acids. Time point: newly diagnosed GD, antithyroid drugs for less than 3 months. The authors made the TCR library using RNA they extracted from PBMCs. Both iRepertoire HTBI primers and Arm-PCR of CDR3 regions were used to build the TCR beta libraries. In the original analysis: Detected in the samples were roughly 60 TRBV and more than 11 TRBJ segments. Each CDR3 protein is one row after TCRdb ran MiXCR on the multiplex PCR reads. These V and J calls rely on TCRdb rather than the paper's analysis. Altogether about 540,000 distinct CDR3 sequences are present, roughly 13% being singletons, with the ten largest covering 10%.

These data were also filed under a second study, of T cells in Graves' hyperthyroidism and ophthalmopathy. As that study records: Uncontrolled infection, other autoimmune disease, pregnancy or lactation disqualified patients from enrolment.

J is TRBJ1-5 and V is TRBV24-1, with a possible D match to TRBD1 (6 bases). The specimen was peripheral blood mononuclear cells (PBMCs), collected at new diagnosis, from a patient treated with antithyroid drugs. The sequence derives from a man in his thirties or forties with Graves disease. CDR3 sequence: CATGNGRGGNQPQHF. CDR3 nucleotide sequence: TGTGCCACCGGAAACGGCAGGGGAGGGAATCAGCCCCAGCATTTT.